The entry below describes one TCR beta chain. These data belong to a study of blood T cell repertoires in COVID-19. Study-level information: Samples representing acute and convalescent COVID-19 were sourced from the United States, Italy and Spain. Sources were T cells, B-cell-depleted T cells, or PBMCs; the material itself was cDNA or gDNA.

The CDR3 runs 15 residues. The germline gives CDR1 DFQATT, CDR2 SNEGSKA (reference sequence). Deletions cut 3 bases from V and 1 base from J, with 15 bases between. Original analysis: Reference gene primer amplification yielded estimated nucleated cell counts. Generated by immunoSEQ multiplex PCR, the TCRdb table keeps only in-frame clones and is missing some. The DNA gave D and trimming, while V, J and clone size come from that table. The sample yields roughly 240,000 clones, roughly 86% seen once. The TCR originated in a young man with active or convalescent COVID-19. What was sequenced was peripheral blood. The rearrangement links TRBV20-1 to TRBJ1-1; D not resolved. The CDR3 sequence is CSASFRRGGNTEAFF. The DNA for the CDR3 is TGCAGTGCTAGTTTCCGCCGGGGAGGGAACACTGAAGCTTTCTTT.